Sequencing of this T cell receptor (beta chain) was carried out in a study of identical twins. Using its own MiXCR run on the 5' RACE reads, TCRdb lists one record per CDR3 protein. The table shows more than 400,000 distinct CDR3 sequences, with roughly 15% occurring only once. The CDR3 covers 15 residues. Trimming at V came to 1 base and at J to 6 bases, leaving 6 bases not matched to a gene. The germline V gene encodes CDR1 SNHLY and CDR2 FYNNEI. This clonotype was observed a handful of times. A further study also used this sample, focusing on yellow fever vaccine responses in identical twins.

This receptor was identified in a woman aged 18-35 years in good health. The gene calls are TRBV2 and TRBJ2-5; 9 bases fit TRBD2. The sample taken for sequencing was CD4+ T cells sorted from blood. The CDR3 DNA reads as TGTGCCAGCAGTGAAGATCTAGCGGGAATAAAGACCCAGTACTTC. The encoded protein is CASSEDLAGIKTQYF.